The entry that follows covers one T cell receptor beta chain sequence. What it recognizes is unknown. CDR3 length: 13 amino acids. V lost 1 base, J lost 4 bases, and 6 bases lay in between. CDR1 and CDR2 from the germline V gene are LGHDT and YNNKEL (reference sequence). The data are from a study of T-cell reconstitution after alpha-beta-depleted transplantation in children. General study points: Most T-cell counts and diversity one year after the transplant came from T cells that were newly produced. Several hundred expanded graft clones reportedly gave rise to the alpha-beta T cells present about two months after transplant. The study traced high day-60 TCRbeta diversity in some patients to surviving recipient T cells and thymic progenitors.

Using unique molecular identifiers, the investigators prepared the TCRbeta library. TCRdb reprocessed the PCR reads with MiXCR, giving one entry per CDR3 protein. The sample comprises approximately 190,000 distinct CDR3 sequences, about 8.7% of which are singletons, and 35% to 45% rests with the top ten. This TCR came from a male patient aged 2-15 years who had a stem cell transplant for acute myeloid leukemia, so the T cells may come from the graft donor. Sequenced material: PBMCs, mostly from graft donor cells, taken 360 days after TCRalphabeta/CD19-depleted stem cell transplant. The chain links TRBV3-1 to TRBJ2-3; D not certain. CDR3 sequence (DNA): TGTGCCAGCAGCCAAGGAATGCCAGATACGCAGTATTTT. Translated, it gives CASSQGMPDTQYF.